This T cell receptor beta chain was captured in a study of Graves' ophthalmopathy and Graves' hyperthyroidism. Amplification of the TCR beta CDR3 regions used RNA transcripts (as template). First-round RT-PCR with HTBI primers preceded a second-round multiplex PCR. TCRdb redid the calling of the multiplex PCR reads with MiXCR, one entry per CDR3 protein. The sample lists roughly 610,000 distinct CDR3 sequences, about 24% occurring once. This clonotype showed up many times. Absence of ophthalmopathy within 18 months of follow-up defined stable hyperthyroidism. Aged 18 to 65, the patients with hyperthyroidism had under 2 months' duration and were newly diagnosed. Germline V gene data show CDR1 as MGHRA and CDR2 as YSYEKL. The length of the CDR3 is 13 residues. Trimming shortened V by 0 bases and J by 7 bases, and 9 bases separated the two germline ends.

The receptor was isolated from a woman aged 18-29 years with stable Graves' hyperthyroidism. Some clones in this sample may be carry-over from other donors' samples. Sequencing was performed on peripheral blood. The gene calls are TRBV4-1 and TRBJ1-2; D not certain. The CDR3 here is CASSQDGRVGYTF. The DNA for the CDR3 is TGCGCCAGCAGCCAAGATGGTAGGGTTGGCTACACCTTC.